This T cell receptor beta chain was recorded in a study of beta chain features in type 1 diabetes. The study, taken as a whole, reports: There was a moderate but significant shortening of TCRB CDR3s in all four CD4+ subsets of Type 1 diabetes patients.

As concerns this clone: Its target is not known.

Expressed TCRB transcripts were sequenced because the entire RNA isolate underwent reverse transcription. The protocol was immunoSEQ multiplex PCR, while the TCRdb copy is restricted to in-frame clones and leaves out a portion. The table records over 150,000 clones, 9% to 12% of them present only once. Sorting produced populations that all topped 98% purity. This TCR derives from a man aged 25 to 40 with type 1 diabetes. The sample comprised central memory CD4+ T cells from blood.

As DNA, the CDR3 is TGTGCCAGCAGCTTAGCTGGCGGGGTTGGGGCTTTCTTT. This codes for CASSLAGGVGAFF. The rearrangement links TRBV7-2 to TRBJ1-1, with D unresolved. Germline loops: CDR1 SGHTA, CDR2 FQGNSA. The CDR3 totals 13 residues. The V gene lost 0 bases and the J gene lost 11 bases, with 13 bases spanning the gap.